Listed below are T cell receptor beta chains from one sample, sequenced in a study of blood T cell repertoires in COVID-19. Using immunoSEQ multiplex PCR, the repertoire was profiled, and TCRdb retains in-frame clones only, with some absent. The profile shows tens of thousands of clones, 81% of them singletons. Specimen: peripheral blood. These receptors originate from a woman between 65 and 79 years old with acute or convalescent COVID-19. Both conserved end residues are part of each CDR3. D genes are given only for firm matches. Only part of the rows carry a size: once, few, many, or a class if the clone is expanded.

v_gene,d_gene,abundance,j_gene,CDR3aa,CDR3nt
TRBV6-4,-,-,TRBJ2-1,CASSAELAANEQFF,TGTGCCAGCAGTGCAGAACTAGCTGCCAATGAGCAGTTCTTC
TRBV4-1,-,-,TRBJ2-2,CASSPNSRLFSGELFF,TGCGCCAGCAGCCCTAACTCGCGCCTCTTTTCCGGGGAGCTGTTTTTT
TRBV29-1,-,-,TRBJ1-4,CSVEVWGRGEKLFF,TGCAGCGTTGAAGTGTGGGGGCGAGGGGAAAAACTGTTTTTT
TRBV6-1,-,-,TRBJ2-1,CASSEGSLAYNEQFF,TGTGCCAGCAGTGAAGGCAGTCTAGCCTACAATGAGCAGTTCTTC
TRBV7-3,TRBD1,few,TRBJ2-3,CASSSMLQGADTQYF,TGTGCCAGCAGCTCGATGCTACAGGGGGCAGATACGCAGTATTTT
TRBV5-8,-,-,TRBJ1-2,CASSSGLSNYGYTF,TGTGCCAGCAGTTCGGGTCTATCTAACTATGGCTACACCTTC
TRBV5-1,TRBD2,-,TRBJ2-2,CASSPGLAGNTGELFF,TGCGCCAGCAGCCCGGGACTAGCGGGTAACACCGGGGAGCTGTTTTTT
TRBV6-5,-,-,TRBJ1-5,CASSYSNRDNQPQHF,TGTGCCAGCAGTTACTCGAACAGGGACAATCAGCCCCAGCATTTT
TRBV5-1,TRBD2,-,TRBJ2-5,CASSLRLAALETQYF,TGCGCCAGCAGCTTGCGCCTAGCGGCCTTAGAGACCCAGTACTTC
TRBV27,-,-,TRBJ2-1,CASHSYNEQFF,TGTGCCAGCCACTCCTACAATGAGCAGTTCTTC
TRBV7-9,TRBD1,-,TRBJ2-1,CASSDGQGARNMEEQFF,TGTGCCAGCAGCGATGGACAGGGGGCGCGGAATATGGAGGAGCAGTTCTTC
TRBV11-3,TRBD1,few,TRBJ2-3,CASSPRTGDTQYF,TGTGCCAGCAGCCCTAGGACAGGGGATACGCAGTATTTT
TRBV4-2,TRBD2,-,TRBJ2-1,CASSNLGSGSRKSWNNEQFF,TGTGCCAGCAGCAATTTAGGTAGCGGGAGTCGTAAGTCGTGGAACAATGAGCAGTTCTTC
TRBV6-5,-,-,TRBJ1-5,CASSYDGGSNQPQHF,TGTGCCAGCAGTTACGATGGCGGGAGCAATCAGCCCCAGCATTTT
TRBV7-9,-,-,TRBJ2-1,CASSLYQGGNEQFF,TGTGCCAGCAGCTTGTACCAGGGTGGGAATGAGCAGTTCTTC
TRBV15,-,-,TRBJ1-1,CATSRAGGTEAFF,TGTGCCACCAGCAGGGCGGGGGGGACTGAAGCTTTCTTT
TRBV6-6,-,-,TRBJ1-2,CASSYFTENYGYTF,TGTGCCAGCAGTTACTTTACAGAAAACTATGGCTACACCTTC
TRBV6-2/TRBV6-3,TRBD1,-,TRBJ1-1,CASSPGTGGNTEAFF,TGTGCCAGCAGTCCCGGGACAGGGGGCAACACTGAAGCTTTCTTT
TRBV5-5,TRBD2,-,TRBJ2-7,CASSLTSGSHEQYF,TGTGCCAGCAGCTTGACTAGCGGGAGTCACGAGCAGTACTTC
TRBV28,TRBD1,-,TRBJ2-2,CASSSSSGTGVGTRELFF,TGTGCCAGCAGTTCATCGTCCGGGACAGGGGTCGGGACCCGGGAGCTGTTTTTT
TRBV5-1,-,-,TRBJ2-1,CASSFWGESYNEQFF,TGCGCCAGCAGCTTTTGGGGGGAGTCCTACAATGAGCAGTTCTTC
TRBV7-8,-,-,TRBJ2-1,CASSSGDWNEQFF,TGTGCCAGCAGCTCAGGGGATTGGAATGAGCAGTTCTTC
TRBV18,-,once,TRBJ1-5,CASSTKLGADQPQHF,TGTGCCAGCTCAACTAAATTGGGAGCAGATCAGCCCCAGCATTTT
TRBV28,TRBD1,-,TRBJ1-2,CASSRGTGTYTF,TGTGCCAGCAGTCGTGGGACAGGGACATACACCTTC
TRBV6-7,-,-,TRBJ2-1,CASSYSTWRVTWEQFF,TGTGCCAGCAGTTACTCGACTTGGCGGGTGACGTGGGAGCAGTTCTTC
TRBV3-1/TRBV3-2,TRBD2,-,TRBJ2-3,CASGRTSGTQYF,TGTGCCAGCGGACGAACTAGCGGAACGCAGTATTTT
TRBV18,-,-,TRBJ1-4,CASSPGLNEKLFF,TGTGCCAGCTCACCGGGACTTAATGAAAAACTGTTTTTT
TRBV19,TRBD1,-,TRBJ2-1,CASSIGQGVYNEQFF,TGTGCCAGTAGTATCGGACAGGGGGTCTACAATGAGCAGTTCTTC
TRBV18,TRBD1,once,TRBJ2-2,CASSRGTGIITTNTGELFF,TGTGCCAGCTCACGCGGGACAGGGATCATAACAACGAACACCGGGGAGCTGTTTTTT
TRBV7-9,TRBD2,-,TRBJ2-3,CASSSGLARSDTQYF,TGTGCCAGCAGCTCGGGACTAGCGAGATCAGATACGCAGTATTTT
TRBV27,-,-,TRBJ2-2,CASSTGGRFTGELFF,TGTGCCAGCAGCACCGGGGGGCGCTTCACCGGGGAGCTGTTTTTT
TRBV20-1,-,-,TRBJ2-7,CSASPGSSYEQYF,TGCAGTGCTAGTCCCGGGAGCTCCTACGAGCAGTACTTC
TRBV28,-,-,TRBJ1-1,CASSLTPLVAFF,TGTGCCAGCAGTTTGACACCCTTGGTGGCTTTCTTT
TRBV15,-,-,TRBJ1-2,CATSRSEYGYTF,TGTGCCACCAGCAGATCGGAGTATGGCTACACCTTC
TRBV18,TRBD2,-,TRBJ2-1,CASSLTSGTSGYNEQFF,TGTGCCAGCTCACTGACCTCCGGGACTAGCGGTTACAATGAGCAGTTCTTC
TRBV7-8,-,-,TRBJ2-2,CASSRGGTNTGELFF,TGTGCCAGCAGCCGAGGTGGGACTAACACCGGGGAGCTGTTTTTT
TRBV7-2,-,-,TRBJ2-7,CASSLYIYEQYF,TGTGCCAGCAGCTTATACATTTACGAGCAGTACTTC
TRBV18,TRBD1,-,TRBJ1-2,CASSLFGTGPMGYTF,TGTGCCAGCTCACTATTTGGGACAGGGCCCATGGGCTACACCTTC
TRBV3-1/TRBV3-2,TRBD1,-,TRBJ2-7,CASETGTGGFRQYF,TGTGCCAGCGAAACCGGGACAGGCGGGTTCCGGCAGTACTTC
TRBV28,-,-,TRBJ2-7,CASSLWGGRAYEQYF,TGTGCCAGCAGTTTATGGGGGGGGCGCGCCTACGAGCAGTACTTC
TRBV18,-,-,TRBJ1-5,CASSQGNRVSNQPQHF,TGTGCCAGCTCACAAGGAAACAGGGTTAGCAATCAGCCCCAGCATTTT